The clone carrying this T cell receptor (beta chain) was counted between two and nine times. Its target is unknown. The record originates from a study of vaccination and CD4 T cells after COVID-19. An Oncomine TCR Beta short-read assay was used to sequence the DNA from cultured CD4+ T cells. TCRdb reanalysed the PCR reads using MiXCR and keeps one entry per CDR3 protein. The table lists over 10,000 distinct CDR3 sequences, 50% of them singletons. Findings and limits, study-wide: The study examined relatively few convalescent patients and included no early post-infection timepoints. Median SARS-CoV-2-reactive clonotype numbers went up from about 22 to 38, but not significantly.

This CDR3 is built from 16 residues. Looked up from germline, CDR1 is LNHDA and CDR2 is SQIVND (reference sequence). V was cut by 5 bases and J by 0 bases, with 14 bases left in between. The sample's treatment: approximately 10-day PBMC culture with coronavirus spike peptide pools or control peptides (ViraFEST assay). Wells contained 1.8 million or so PBMCs each, and these were cultured with roughly 11 IU/ml IL-2 and about 11 ug/ml peptide pools. V gene TRBV19 combines with J gene TRBJ2-1, with D possibly being TRBD2 (6 bases). The specimen was CD4+ T cells from blood, cultured in vitro. The TCR originated in a human donor who had recovered from COVID-19. The CDR3 sequence is CASSASGLSSYNEQFF. The CDR3 DNA reads TGTGCCAGTAGTGCCTCGGGACTGAGCTCCTACAATGAGCAGTTCTTC.